The 6 T cell receptor beta chains below come from one sample, sequenced in a study of T cells expressing NK-cell markers (dated by TCRdb to 2020 to 2022). The library was built by means of 5' RACE. Sequencing was carried out with an Illumina HiSeq 2000. The reads went through TCRdb reprocessing, and each CDR3 protein sequence gets one entry with no DNA. The sample's table covers almost 450,000 distinct CDR3 sequences. 7.3% of the sample is taken by the ten largest. The specimen was blood T cells: a sorted CD56 or NKG2C T cell subset, CD4+ or CD8+ T cells, or bulk PBMC T cells (not recorded which). The receptors come from a woman between 18 and 75 years old in good health.

The genes are TRBV5-5 and TRBJ2-3; there is no DNA to check the TCRdb D call of TRBD2. This CDR3 region has 14 residues. Germline V gene data show CDR1 as SGHKS and CDR2 as YYEKEE (reference sequence). The CDR3: CASSWTSVGDTQYF.

The V and J genes are TRBV28 and TRBJ2-3; there is no DNA to check the TCRdb D call of TRBD1. There are 15 residues in the CDR3. Germline CDR1 and CDR2: MDHEN and SYDVKM. CDR3 loop: CASRPLDRGRDTQYF.

This chain joins TRBV14 and TRBJ2-3; the TCRdb D gene call, TRBD1, has no DNA to confirm it. CDR3 length: 18 amino acids. The germline V gene encodes CDR1 SGHDN and CDR2 FVKESK. CDR3 region: CASSQVAGDRFGTDTQYF.

The CDR3 reads CAIRGQGESYEQYF. The chain joins TRBV10-3 to TRBJ2-7; TCRdb indicates TRBD1, and absent DNA this call remains unverified. Per the germline V gene, CDR1 is ENHRY and CDR2 is SYGVKD. CDR3 length equals 14 residues.

The chain links TRBV4-3 to TRBJ1-2; TCRdb calls TRBD1, which cannot be checked without DNA. This CDR3 has 14 residues. CDR1 is LGHNA and CDR2 is YSLEER in the germline V gene. CDR3 in amino acids: CASSPQGSNYGYTF.

V and J are TRBV29-1 and TRBJ1-2; TCRdb's assignment of TRBD1 cannot be checked, as there is no DNA. Per germline, CDR1 SQVTM and CDR2 ANQGSEA. CDR3 length equals 16 residues. The CDR3 region is CSVEVYRDGAAYGYTF.